The source of this T cell receptor beta chain is a study of blood T cell repertoires in COVID-19. Libraries were prepared by immunoSEQ multiplex PCR; TCRdb keeps only in-frame clonotypes and omits some of them. The table records approximately 300,000 clones, more than 80% of them present only once. Trimming took 2 bases from V and 6 from J; bases not matched to a gene: 3. The germline CDR1 and CDR2 sequences are SGHRS and YFSETQ. The CDR3 extends over 13 amino acids. This clonotype was sampled from a woman aged 45-59 years with COVID-19, enrolled during active disease. The genes are TRBV5-1 and TRBJ2-3; 7 nucleotides agree with TRBD1. The sample comprised peripheral blood. CDR3 coding DNA: TGCGCCAGCAGCTTTGACAGGGCCGATACGCAGTATTTT. This translates into CASSFDRADTQYF.